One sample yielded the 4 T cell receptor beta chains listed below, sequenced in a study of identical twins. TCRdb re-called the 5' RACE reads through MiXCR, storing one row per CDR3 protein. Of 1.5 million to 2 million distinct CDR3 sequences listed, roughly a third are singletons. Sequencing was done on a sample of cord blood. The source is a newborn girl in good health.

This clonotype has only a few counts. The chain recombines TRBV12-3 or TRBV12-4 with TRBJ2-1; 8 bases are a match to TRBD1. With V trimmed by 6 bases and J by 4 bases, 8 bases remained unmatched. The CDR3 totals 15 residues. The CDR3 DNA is TGTGCCAGCAGCCGGACAGGGAGAACATACAATGAGCAGTTCTTC. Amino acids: CASSRTGRTYNEQFF.

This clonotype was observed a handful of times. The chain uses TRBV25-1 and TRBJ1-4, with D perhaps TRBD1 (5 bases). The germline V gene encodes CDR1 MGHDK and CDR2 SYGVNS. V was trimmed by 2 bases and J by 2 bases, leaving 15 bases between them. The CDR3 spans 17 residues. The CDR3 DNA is TGTGCCAGCAGTGAACCGGGACTATACCCCACTAATGAAAAACTGTTTTTT. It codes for CASSEPGLYPTNEKLFF.

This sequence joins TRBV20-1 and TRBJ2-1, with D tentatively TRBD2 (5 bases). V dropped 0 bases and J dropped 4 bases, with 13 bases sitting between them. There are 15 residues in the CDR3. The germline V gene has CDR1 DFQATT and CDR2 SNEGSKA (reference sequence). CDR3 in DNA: TGCAGTGCTAGAGAAAGGCTAGCCTCTTACAATGAGCAGTTCTTC. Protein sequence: CSARERLASYNEQFF.

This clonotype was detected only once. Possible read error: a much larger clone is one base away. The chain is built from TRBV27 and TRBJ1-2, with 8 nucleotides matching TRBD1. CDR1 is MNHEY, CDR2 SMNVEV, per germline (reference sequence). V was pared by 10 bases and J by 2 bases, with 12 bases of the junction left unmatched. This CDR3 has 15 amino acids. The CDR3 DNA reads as TGTGCCAACTCACTCAGGGGGCGCTCAAACTATGGCTACACCTTC. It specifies CANSLRGRSNYGYTF.